The TCR beta chain under discussion was sequenced for a study of beta chain features in type 1 diabetes (dated by TCRdb to the late 2010s). For context, the study as a whole: No differences in mean age, gender distribution, total cell number or subset yield were found between patients and healthy donors. A total of some 100,000,000 sorted cells were examined across all samples, and a strong correlation was observed between cell number per subset and RNA yield. The study compared the TCRB repertoires of sorted circulating CD4+ T cell subsets in recently diagnosed type 1 diabetes patients with those in matched healthy donors. Regulatory and stem cell-like memory subsets were isolated from only 8 patients and roughly eight healthy donors, whereas naive and central memory subsets came from all 30 or so donors.

All of the isolated RNA was reverse transcribed with the High Capacity cDNA Reverse Transcription Kit, so expressed TCRB transcripts were sequenced. Naive, central memory and regulatory T cell samples underwent deep immunoSEQ sequencing, averaging around 4 million total reads per sample. Sorted cells were lysed in RLT buffer, and RNA was extracted using DNase-treated RNeasy Micro or Mini kits according to cell number. Each cell subset was processed separately to prevent cross-contamination, with patient and healthy donor samples processed together. The immunoSEQ multiplex PCR was used to amplify TCRB sequences from cDNA, generating 87-bp fragments that spanned the CDR3 region. Sequencing of the amplicons was done on the Illumina HiSeq platform. The source study handled its data this way. PCR bias was corrected computationally using synthetic template baselines, and reads within Hamming distance 2 were collapsed, with unmergeable singletons discarded. Reads were aligned to IMGT to assign V, D and J genes, CDR3 length, and insertions or deletions at six rearrangement sites. Clonotype counts were normalized to sorted cell number within each subset before computing true diversity and Gini coefficients with the tcR R package. The overlap coefficient, calculated on TCRB nucleotide sequences, was used to quantify repertoire sharing. Out-of-frame TCRB sequences from naive cells were analyzed to stand in for the pre-selection repertoire. Here the immuneACCESS table is served through TCRdb, limited to in-frame sequences with V and J called. Missing clones are a known gap in these copies; in checked studies unresolved V genes cover under half, and the rest lacks a known reason. The V and J calls and clone size were taken over from that table, and D and trimming were inferred from the DNA. The sample has about 470,000 clones on record, approximately 30% of them singletons. Roughly 0.066% of the sample comes from the top ten.

A distance of 11 bases separates the germline ends of V and J, which lose 2 bases and 0 bases respectively. CDR1 and CDR2 are drawn from the germline V gene (reference sequence): GTSNPN, SVGIG. The CDR3 runs 15 amino acids, cysteine and phenylalanine included. The read is trimmed to its CDR3 DNA, 45 bases read in frame from base 1. Overall study outcomes, separate from this receptor: Naive, central memory and regulatory TCRB repertoires appeared to be more similar among patients than among healthy donors. A moderate but significant shortening of TCRB CDR3 length was observed in type 1 diabetes patients in all four CD4+ subsets. Only small numbers of individuals were included in the HLA sub-analyses, which left unresolved whether HLA type had any influence on TCRB rearrangement. Patients with type 1 diabetes made fewer insertions and deleted more nucleotides at VDJ recombination sites, implying thymic rearrangement abnormalities. PCR may preferentially amplify shorter templates, but because patient and control samples were amplified and corrected together, any resulting skew would affect both groups equally. Because cDNA was sequenced instead of genomic DNA, highly expressing activated cells could be over-represented, though the groups showed no difference in activation or CD3 levels.

A single peripheral blood draw of about 120 mL on average was collected from each donor into heparinised tubes. Using a panel that included CD45RO, CCR7, CD25, CD127, CD95 and CD27, naive, central memory, regulatory and stem cell-like memory CD4+ T cells were sorted on a BD FACSAria II. A purity above 98% was achieved for all sorted populations. PBMCs were separated immediately by Lymphoprep density gradient centrifugation and were stained directly, without being cultured. To minimize batch effects, samples were stained and sorted in pairs, one healthy donor with one patient per experiment. Concerning this clone: There is no known antigen for this receptor. It has no much larger one-base neighbor in the sample; base qualities were not kept.

The sample was naive CD4+ T cells from blood. Sample cell subset or site, as interpreted from the label and publication: true naive CD4+ T cells. This clonotype was obtained from a man aged 18 to 29 in good health. The chain uses TRBV30 and TRBJ2-1, with TRBD2 perhaps the D gene, on 6 matching bases. The DNA reads TGTGCCTGGAGTATCACTAGCATCTCCTACAATGAGCAGTTCTTC. This yields the protein CAWSITSISYNEQFF.